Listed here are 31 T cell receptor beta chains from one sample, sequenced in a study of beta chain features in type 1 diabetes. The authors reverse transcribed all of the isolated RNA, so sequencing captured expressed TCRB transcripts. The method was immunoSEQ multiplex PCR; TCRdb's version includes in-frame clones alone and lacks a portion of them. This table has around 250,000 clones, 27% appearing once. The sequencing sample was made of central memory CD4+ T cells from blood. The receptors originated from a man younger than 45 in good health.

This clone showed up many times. The CDR3 region is CASSPREDFYNEQFF. The CDR3 nucleotides are TGTGCCAGCAGCCCCAGGGAGGACTTCTACAATGAGCAGTTCTTC. The chain employs TRBV14 and TRBJ2-1; D is perhaps TRBD2 (6 bases). From germline, CDR1 is SGHDN and CDR2 FVKESK. This CDR3 has 15 residues. V lost 4 bases and J lost 3, with 13 bases in between.

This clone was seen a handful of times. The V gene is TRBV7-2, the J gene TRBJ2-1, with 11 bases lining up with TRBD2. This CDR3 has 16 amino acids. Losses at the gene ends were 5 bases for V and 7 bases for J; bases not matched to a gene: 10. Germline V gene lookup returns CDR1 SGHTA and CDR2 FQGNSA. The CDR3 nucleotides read TGTGCCAGCAGCGCCAGTAGCGGGAGGGCCCGGAATGAGCAGTTCTTC. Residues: CASSASSGRARNEQFF.

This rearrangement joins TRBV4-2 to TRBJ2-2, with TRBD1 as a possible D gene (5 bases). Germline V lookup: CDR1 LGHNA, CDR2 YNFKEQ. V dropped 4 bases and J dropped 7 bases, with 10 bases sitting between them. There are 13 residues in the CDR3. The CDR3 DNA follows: TGTGCCAGCAGCCTAGACAGTAACGGGGAGCTGTTTTTT. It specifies CASSLDSNGELFF.

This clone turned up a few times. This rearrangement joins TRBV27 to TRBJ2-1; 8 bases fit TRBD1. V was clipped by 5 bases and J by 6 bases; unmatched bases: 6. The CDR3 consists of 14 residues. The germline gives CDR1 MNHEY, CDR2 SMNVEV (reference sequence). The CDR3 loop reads CASSSRTGLNEQFF. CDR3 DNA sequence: TGTGCCAGCAGTAGCCGGACAGGGCTCAATGAGCAGTTCTTC.

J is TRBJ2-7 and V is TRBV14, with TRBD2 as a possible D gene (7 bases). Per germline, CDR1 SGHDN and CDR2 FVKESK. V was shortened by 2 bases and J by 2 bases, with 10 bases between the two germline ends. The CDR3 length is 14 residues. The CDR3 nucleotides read TGTGCCAGCAGCCAACCGGGGGGCCCCTACGAGCAGTACTTC. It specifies CASSQPGGPYEQYF.

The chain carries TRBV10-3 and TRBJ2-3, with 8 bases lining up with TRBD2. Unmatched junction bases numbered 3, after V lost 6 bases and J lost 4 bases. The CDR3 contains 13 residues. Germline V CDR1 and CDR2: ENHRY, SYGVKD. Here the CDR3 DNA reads TGTGCCATCAGGGCGGGGGGCGCAGATACGCAGTATTTT. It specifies CAIRAGGADTQYF.

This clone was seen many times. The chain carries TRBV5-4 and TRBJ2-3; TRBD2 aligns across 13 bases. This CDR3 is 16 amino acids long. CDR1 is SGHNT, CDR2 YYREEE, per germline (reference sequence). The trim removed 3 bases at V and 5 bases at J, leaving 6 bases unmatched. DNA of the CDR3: TGTGCCAGCAGCTCTACTAGCGGGGGGGCCAGAGATACGCAGTATTTT. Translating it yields CASSSTSGGARDTQYF.

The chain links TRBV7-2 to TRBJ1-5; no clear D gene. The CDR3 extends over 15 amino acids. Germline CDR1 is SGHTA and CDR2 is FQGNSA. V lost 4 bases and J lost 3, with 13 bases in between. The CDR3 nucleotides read TGTGCCAGCAGCTCATCCGGACGGATCAATCAGCCCCAGCATTTT. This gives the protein CASSSSGRINQPQHF.

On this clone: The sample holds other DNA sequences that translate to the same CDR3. The CDR3 protein is CSASQETQYF. For the CDR3, the DNA is TGCAGTGCTAGTCAAGAGACCCAGTACTTC. The chain couples TRBV20-1 to TRBJ2-5, with D uncertain. The V gene's germline CDR1 is DFQATT and CDR2 SNEGSKA (reference sequence). This CDR3 is 10 amino acids long. V was clipped by 3 bases and J by 2 bases, with 1 base between them.

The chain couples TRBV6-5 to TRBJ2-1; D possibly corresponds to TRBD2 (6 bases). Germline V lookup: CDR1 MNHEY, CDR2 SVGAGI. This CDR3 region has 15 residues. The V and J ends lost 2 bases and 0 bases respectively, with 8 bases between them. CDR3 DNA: TGTGCCAGCAGTTACGGGCGGGGCTCCTACAATGAGCAGTTCTTC. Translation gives CASSYGRGSYNEQFF.

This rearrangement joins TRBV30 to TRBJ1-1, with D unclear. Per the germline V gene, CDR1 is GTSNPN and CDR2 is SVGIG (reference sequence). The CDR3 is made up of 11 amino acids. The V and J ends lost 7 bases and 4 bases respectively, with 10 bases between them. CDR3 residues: CASSVGTEAFF. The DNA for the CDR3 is TGTGCCTCCTCGGTGGGCACTGAAGCTTTCTTT.

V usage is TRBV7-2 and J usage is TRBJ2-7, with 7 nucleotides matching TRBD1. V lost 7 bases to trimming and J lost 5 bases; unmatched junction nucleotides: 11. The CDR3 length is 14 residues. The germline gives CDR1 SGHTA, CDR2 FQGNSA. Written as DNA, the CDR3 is TGTGCCAGCACCAAAAGGACAGGCGAGGACGAGCAGTACTTC. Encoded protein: CASTKRTGEDEQYF.

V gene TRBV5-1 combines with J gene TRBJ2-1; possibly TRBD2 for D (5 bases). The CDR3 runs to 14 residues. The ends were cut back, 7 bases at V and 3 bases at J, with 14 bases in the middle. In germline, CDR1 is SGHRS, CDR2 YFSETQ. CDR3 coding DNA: TGCGCCAGCCAGACGAGCGGAAGCTACAATGAGCAGTTCTTC. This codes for CASQTSGSYNEQFF.

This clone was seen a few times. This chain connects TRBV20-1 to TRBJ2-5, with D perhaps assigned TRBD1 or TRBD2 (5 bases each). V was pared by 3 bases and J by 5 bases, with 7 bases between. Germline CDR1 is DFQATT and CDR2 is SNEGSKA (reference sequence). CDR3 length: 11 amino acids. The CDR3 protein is CSASGAETQYF. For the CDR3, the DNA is TGCAGTGCTAGCGGGGCGGAGACCCAGTACTTC.

The DNA of the CDR3 is TGTGCCAGCAGCTTACGCGCGAGGAGACAGTATGAGGGCTACAATGAGCAGTTCTTC. As protein: CASSLRARRQYEGYNEQFF. The chain joins TRBV7-2 to TRBJ2-1; possibly TRBD1 or TRBD2 for D (5 bases each). Germline V gives CDR1 SGHTA, CDR2 FQGNSA. With 2 bases removed from V and 3 bases from J, the gap between germline ends came to 23 bases. The CDR3 runs to 19 residues.

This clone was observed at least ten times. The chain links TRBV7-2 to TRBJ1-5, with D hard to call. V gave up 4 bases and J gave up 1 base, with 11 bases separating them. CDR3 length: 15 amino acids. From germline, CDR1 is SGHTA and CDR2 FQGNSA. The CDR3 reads CASSWTPGSNQPQHF. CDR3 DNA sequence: TGTGCCAGCAGCTGGACGCCAGGAAGCAATCAGCCCCAGCATTTT.

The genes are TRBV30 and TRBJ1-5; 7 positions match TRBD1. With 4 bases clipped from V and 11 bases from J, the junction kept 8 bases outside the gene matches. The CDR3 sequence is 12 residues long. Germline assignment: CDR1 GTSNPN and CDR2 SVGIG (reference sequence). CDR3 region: CAWTVGDSSQHF. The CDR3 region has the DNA TGTGCCTGGACCGTTGGGGACAGCTCCCAGCATTTT.

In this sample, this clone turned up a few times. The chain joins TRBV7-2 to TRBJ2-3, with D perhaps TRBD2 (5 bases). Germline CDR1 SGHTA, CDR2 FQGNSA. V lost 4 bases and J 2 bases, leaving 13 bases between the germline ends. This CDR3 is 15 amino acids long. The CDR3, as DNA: TGTGCCAGCAGCTCCCTAGGAGGATTCACAGATACGCAGTATTTT. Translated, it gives CASSSLGGFTDTQYF.

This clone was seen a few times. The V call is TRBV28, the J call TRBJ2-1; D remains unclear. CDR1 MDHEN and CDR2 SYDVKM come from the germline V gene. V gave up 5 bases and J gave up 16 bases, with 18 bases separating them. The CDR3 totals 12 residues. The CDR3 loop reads CASSPPRTLYFF. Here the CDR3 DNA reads TGTGCCAGCAGTCCCCCACGGACCCTGTATTTCTTC.

CDR3 protein: CASSQTGMAEAFF. The CDR3 coding sequence is TGTGCCAGCAGTCAAACAGGGATGGCTGAAGCTTTCTTT. V and J are TRBV2 and TRBJ1-1; possible D gene TRBD1, 6 bases. The V end was cut by 5 bases, the J end by 6 bases, with 13 bases between. The CDR3 extends over 13 amino acids. The germline V gene encodes CDR1 SNHLY and CDR2 FYNNEI.

CDR3 coding DNA: TGTGCCAGCAGCTCGATACCGGGGACTAGAAACGAGCAGTACTTC. It specifies CASSSIPGTRNEQYF. This chain connects TRBV11-2 to TRBJ2-7; TRBD2 matches 8 bases. The CDR3 length is 15 residues. V was pared by 4 bases and J by 5 bases, with 10 bases of the junction left unmatched. Germline V gene sequence: CDR1 SGHAT, CDR2 FQNNGV.

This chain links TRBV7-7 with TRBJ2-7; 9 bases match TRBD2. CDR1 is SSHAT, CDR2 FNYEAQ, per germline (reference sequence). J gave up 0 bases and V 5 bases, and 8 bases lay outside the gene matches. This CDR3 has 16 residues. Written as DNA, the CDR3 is TGTGCCAGCAGCGCGGGAGGGGCAGGTGGCTCCTACGAGCAGTACTTC. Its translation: CASSAGGAGGSYEQYF. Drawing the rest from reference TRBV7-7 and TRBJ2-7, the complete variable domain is GAGVSQSPRYKVTKRGQDVTLRCDPISSHATLYWYQQALGQGPEFLTYFNYEAQPDKSGLPSDRFSAERPEGSISTLTIQRTEQRDSAMYRCASSAGGAGGSYEQYFGPGTRLTVT.

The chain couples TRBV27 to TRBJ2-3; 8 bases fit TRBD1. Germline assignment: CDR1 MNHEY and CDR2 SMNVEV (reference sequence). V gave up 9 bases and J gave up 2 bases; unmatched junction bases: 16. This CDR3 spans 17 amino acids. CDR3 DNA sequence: TGTGCCAGTACGACAGGGGTCGGAGTCTTCACCACAGATACGCAGTATTTT. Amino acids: CASTTGVGVFTTDTQYF.

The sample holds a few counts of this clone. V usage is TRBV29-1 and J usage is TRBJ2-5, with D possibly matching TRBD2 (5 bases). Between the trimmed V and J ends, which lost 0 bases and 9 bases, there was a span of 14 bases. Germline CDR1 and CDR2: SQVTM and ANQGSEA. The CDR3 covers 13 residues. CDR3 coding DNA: TGCAGCGTTGAAGAAAACCCGGGATTGGCCCAGTACTTC. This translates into CSVEENPGLAQYF.

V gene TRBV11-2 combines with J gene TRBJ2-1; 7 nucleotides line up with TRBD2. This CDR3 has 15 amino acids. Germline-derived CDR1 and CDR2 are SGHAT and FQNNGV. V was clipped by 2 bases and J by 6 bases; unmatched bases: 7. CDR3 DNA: TGTGCCAGCAGCTTATCGGAGCGGGAATTCAATGAGCAGTTCTTC. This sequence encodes CASSLSEREFNEQFF.

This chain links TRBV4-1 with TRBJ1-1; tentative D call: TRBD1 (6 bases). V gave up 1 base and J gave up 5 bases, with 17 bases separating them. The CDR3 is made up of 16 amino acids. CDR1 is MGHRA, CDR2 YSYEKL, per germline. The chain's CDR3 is CASSQVGQGPRTEAFF. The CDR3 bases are TGCGCCAGCAGCCAAGTCGGCCAGGGGCCGCGGACTGAAGCTTTCTTT.

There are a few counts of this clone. The CDR3 reads CASSLLAGADTQYF. The DNA of the CDR3 is TGTGCCAGCAGCTTGCTAGCGGGCGCAGATACGCAGTATTTT. The J gene is TRBJ2-3, the V gene TRBV5-6; 8 nucleotides line up with TRBD2. The CDR3 runs 14 residues. V was clipped by 1 base and J by 4 bases; unmatched bases: 2. Germline-derived CDR1 and CDR2 are SGHDT and YYEEEE.

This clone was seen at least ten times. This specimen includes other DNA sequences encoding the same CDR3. The CDR3 reads CAISESNRRETQYF. The DNA for the CDR3 is TGTGCCATCAGTGAGTCTAACAGGCGAGAGACCCAGTACTTC. The V call is TRBV10-3, the J call TRBJ2-5; tentative D call: TRBD1 (5 bases). Trimming removed 0 bases from V and 4 bases from J, with 9 bases in between. The V gene's germline CDR1 is ENHRY and CDR2 SYGVKD. The CDR3 contains 14 residues.

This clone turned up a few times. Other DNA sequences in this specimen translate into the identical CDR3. The CDR3 coding sequence is TGCGCCAGCAGCTTGAGGGGGAACACCGGGGAGCTGTTTTTT. This gives the protein CASSLRGNTGELFF. V is TRBV5-1 and J is TRBJ2-2; tentative D call: TRBD1 (5 bases). Trimming left V 1 base short and J 1 base short, with 5 bases between. CDR1 is SGHRS and CDR2 is YFSETQ in the germline V gene. The CDR3 runs 14 residues. Full variable domain (missing parts from reference TRBV5-1 and TRBJ2-2): KAGVTQTPRYLIKTRGQQVTLSCSPISGHRSVSWYQQTPGQGLQFLFEYFSETQRNKGNFPGRFSGRQFSNSRSEMNVSTLELGDSALYLCASSLRGNTGELFFGEGSRLTVL.

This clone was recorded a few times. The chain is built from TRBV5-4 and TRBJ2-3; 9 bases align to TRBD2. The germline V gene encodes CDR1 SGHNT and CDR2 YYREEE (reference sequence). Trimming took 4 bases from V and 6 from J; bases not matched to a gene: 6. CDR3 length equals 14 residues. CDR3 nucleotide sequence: TGTGCCAGCAGCCCCCGGACTAGCGCTGATACGCAGTATTTT. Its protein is CASSPRTSADTQYF. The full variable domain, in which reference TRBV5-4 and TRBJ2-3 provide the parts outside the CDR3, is ETGVTQSPTHLIKTRGQQVTLRCSSQSGHNTVSWYQQALGQGPQFIFQYYREEENGRGNFPPRFSGLQFPNYSSELNVNALELDDSALYLCASSPRTSADTQYFGPGTRLTVL.

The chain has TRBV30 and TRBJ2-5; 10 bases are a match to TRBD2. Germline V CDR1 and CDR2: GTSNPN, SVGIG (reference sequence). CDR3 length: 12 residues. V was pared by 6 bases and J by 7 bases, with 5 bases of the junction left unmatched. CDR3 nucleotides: TGTGCCTGCGAGCGGGAGGGTGGGACCCAGTACTTC. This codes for CACEREGGTQYF.